This paragraph covers one T cell receptor beta chain sequence. In the source study's methods: Reference gene primer amplification gave nucleated cell count estimates. Using immunoSEQ multiplex PCR, the repertoire was profiled, and TCRdb retains in-frame clones only, with some absent. The V and J calls and the clone size are those of that table, but D and trimming were determined from the DNA. The sample lists around 100,000 clones; 70% to 80% were seen once. This specimen comes from a study of blood T cell repertoires in COVID-19. The CDR3 loop spans 12 amino acids. Germline values: CDR1 MNHEY, CDR2 SVGAGI. The V gene lost 6 bases and the J gene lost 2 bases, with 8 bases spanning the gap.

The sample was peripheral blood. The receptor's source is a man between 70 and 80 years old with active or convalescent COVID-19. J is TRBJ2-7 and V is TRBV6-5; D possibly corresponds to TRBD2 (7 bases). CDR3 loop: CASSGGPYEQYF. The CDR3 DNA reads TGTGCCAGCAGCGGGGGGCCCTACGAGCAGTACTTC.